This paragraph reports one T cell receptor (beta chain). The antigen remains unidentified. This sample was taken from a study of cytomegalovirus exposure and HLA in healthy donors. Study-wide context: Of several hundred genotyped donors, more than 65% grouped in the Caucasian-associated ancestry cluster.

Germline CDR1 and CDR2: LGHNA and YSLEER. This CDR3 region has 18 residues. J was trimmed by 4 bases and V by 1 base; bases with no gene match: 6. Study-level results: Equally common other TCR beta chains were less clonally expanded than HLA-associated ones, a later analysis found. A later analysis reportedly found fewer N-insertions in an Asian-associated ancestry cluster than the roughly 670-donor mean. Accurate predictions that matched the HLA-A and HLA-B alleles of most subjects were reportedly made from TCR beta sequences.

The primer mix had 60 Vbeta and 13 Jbeta primers. Sequenced by immunoSEQ multiplex PCR; TCRdb stores in-frame clones only, minus some. The table lists over 70,000 clones, roughly three quarters of them singletons. Sequencing was done on a sample of PBMCs. The TCR comes from a man aged 30 to 45 in good health and CMV-seronegative. This chain connects TRBV4-3 to TRBJ2-5, with 16 bases aligning to TRBD2. The CDR3 DNA is TGCGCCAGCAGCCAAGCCGGGACTAGCGGGGGGGCCGGAGAGACCCAGTACTTC. It yields the protein CASSQAGTSGGAGETQYF.